A single sample is the source of the 20 T cell receptor beta chains below, sequenced in a study of technical replicates of blood from four donors. The method was immunoSEQ multiplex PCR; TCRdb's version includes in-frame clones alone and lacks a portion of them. Found here are about 73,000 clones, roughly 93% of them singletons; the top ten hold 0.2% to 0.3%. The sequenced sample consisted of T cells isolated from PBMCs. These receptor sequences come from a human donor in good health.

The CDR3 loop is CASSPVQGTQPQHF. The DNA of the CDR3 is TGTGCCAGCTCACCAGTGCAGGGTACTCAGCCCCAGCATTTT. This chain uses TRBV18 with TRBJ1-5, with D perhaps matching TRBD1 (5 bases). The germline V gene has CDR1 KGHSH and CDR2 LQKENI. The CDR3 is 14 residues long. The V end was cut by 2 bases, the J end by 6 bases, with 11 bases between. Complete variable domain (other parts from reference TRBV18 and TRBJ1-5): NAGVMQNPRHLVRRRGQEARLRCSPMKGHSHVYWYRQLPEEGLKFMVYLQKENIIDESGMPKERFSAEFPKEGPSILRIQQVVRGDSAAYFCASSPVQGTQPQHFGDGTRLSIL.

The rearrangement links TRBV29-1 to TRBJ2-1; the D gene is possibly TRBD2 (6 bases). The V gene's germline CDR1 is SQVTM and CDR2 ANQGSEA. V lost 0 bases and J lost 2, with 17 bases in between. The CDR3 spans 17 residues. CDR3 in DNA: TGCAGCGTTGAAGAACCTCGAACACTAGCTGCCTACAATGAGCAGTTCTTC. This translates into CSVEEPRTLAAYNEQFF.

This clone was seen more than once but under ten times. The CDR3 reads CAWSVQGSQPQHF. The CDR3 region has the DNA TGTGCCTGGAGTGTTCAGGGCAGTCAGCCCCAGCATTTT. V and J are TRBV30 and TRBJ1-5; perhaps TRBD1 as D (5 bases). The CDR3 has 13 amino acids. The V gene's germline CDR1 is GTSNPN and CDR2 SVGIG (reference sequence). Trimming removed 0 bases from V and 6 bases from J, with 9 bases in between. Using reference TRBV30 and TRBJ1-5 for the parts outside the CDR3, the full variable domain is SQTIHQWPATLVQPVGSPLSLECTVEGTSNPNLYWYRQAAGRGLQLLFYSVGIGQISSEVPQNLSASRPQDRQFILSSKKLLLSDSGFYLCAWSVQGSQPQHFGDGTRLSIL.

V gene TRBV10-2 combines with J gene TRBJ2-5; D is possibly TRBD1 (6 bases). V lost 3 bases to trimming and J lost 4 bases, with 18 bases between them. The germline CDR1 and CDR2 sequences are WSHSY and SAAADI. The CDR3 loop spans 16 amino acids. The CDR3 is CASSDVWGRGGETQYF. The CDR3 DNA reads TGCGCCAGCAGTGACGTGTGGGGCAGGGGCGGAGAGACCCAGTACTTC.

The J gene is TRBJ1-3, the V gene TRBV6-1, with no clear D. This CDR3 has 15 amino acids. Germline V CDR1 and CDR2: MNHNS, SASEGT. V gave up 2 bases and J gave up 1 base, with 9 bases separating them. The CDR3 bases are TGTGCCAGCAGTGAATTACCGGAGTCTGGAAACACCATATATTTT. Translated, it gives CASSELPESGNTIYF.

CDR3 in DNA: TGTGCCAGCAGCTCTACTAGCGGTTCCTACAATGAGCAGTTCTTC. Translated, it gives CASSSTSGSYNEQFF. The V call is TRBV5-8, the J call TRBJ2-1; 8 nucleotides line up with TRBD2. This CDR3 spans 15 amino acids. Germline CDR1 reads SGHTS; CDR2 reads YDEGEE. The V gene end was trimmed by 3 bases and the J gene end by 1 base; junction bases not matched to a gene: 3. The complete variable domain, with remaining parts taken from reference TRBV5-8 and TRBJ2-1, reads EAGVTQSPTHLIKTRGQQATLRCSPISGHTSVYWYQQALGLGLQFLLWYDEGEERNRGNFPPRFSGRQFPNYSSELNVNALELEDSALYLCASSSTSGSYNEQFFGPGTRLTVL.

The chain has TRBV14 and TRBJ2-7; D gene uncertain. The CDR3 spans 13 residues. CDR1 is SGHDN and CDR2 is FVKESK in the germline V gene. With 0 bases removed from V and 5 bases from J, the gap between germline ends came to 8 bases. CDR3 amino acids: CASSQELAHEQYF. The DNA for the CDR3 is TGTGCCAGCAGCCAAGAGTTAGCCCACGAGCAGTACTTC.

The chain combines TRBV11-2 with TRBJ1-1; 7 bases are shared with TRBD1. The V gene end was trimmed by 6 bases and the J gene end by 7 bases; junction bases not matched to a gene: 8. Per germline, CDR1 SGHAT and CDR2 FQNNGV. This CDR3 region has 13 residues. The CDR3 protein is CASSHGQASEAFF. CDR3 coding DNA: TGTGCCAGCAGTCATGGACAGGCGAGTGAAGCTTTCTTT.

The CDR3 bases are TGTGCCAGCAGCTTGTTTAAAGGGGGTACAGATACGCAGTATTTT. Amino acids: CASSLFKGGTDTQYF. The chain employs TRBV11-2 and TRBJ2-3, with D tentatively TRBD1 (6 bases). The CDR3 is 15 residues long. Trimming pared 3 bases from V and 3 bases from J, leaving 13 bases between. From germline, CDR1 is SGHAT and CDR2 FQNNGV.

The rearrangement links TRBV21-1 to TRBJ2-7; TRBD2 was called by the table and not checked on the DNA. TRBV21-1 is a pseudogene segment. CDR3 length equals 15 residues. The CDR3 DNA is TGTGCCAGCAGCACCTGTGGGGAGAGCTCCTACGAGCAGTACTTC. Its translation: CASSTCGESSYEQYF.

This chain connects TRBV9 to TRBJ2-1, with 7 positions matching TRBD2. Germline-derived CDR1 and CDR2 are SGDLS and YYNGEE. V shed 5 bases, J shed 2 bases, and the junction held 10 bases outside the gene matches. This CDR3 has 16 amino acids. CDR3 sequence reads: CASSPPPAGAYNEQFF. In DNA, the CDR3 is TGTGCCAGCAGTCCTCCGCCGGCGGGAGCCTACAATGAGCAGTTCTTC.

The DNA of the CDR3 is TGTGCCAGCAGTCTACTCTATAGCAATCAGCCCCAGCATTTT. Protein sequence: CASSLLYSNQPQHF. The chain combines TRBV6-5 with TRBJ1-5; D not resolved. CDR1 and CDR2 from the germline V gene are MNHEY and SVGAGI. The CDR3 runs 14 residues. Trimming removed 5 bases from V and 0 bases from J, with 8 bases in between.

The rearrangement links TRBV5-4 to TRBJ1-2; tentatively, D is TRBD1 (5 bases). CDR3 size: 14 residues. V lost 0 bases and J lost 8, with 14 bases in between. Germline CDR1 and CDR2: SGHNT and YYREEE (reference sequence). DNA of the CDR3: TGTGCCAGCAGCTTGGGAGACAGTAAACCAGGCTACACCTTC. Translated: CASSLGDSKPGYTF.

The chain is built from TRBV5-4 and TRBJ2-7; no firm D call. Per germline, CDR1 SGHNT and CDR2 YYREEE (reference sequence). Trimming took 1 base from V and 0 from J, leaving 8 bases between them. CDR3 size: 14 residues. CDR3: CASSLHYSSYEQYF. CDR3 coding DNA: TGTGCCAGCAGCTTGCACTACTCCTCCTACGAGCAGTACTTC. Looking up the rest from reference TRBV5-4 and TRBJ2-7 gives the full variable domain: ETGVTQSPTHLIKTRGQQVTLRCSSQSGHNTVSWYQQALGQGPQFIFQYYREEENGRGNFPPRFSGLQFPNYSSELNVNALELDDSALYLCASSLHYSSYEQYFGPGTRLTVT.

V usage is TRBV28 and J usage is TRBJ2-3; a possible D gene is TRBD2 (6 bases). The CDR3 spans 15 residues. From germline, CDR1 is MDHEN and CDR2 SYDVKM. The V end lost 3 bases, the J end lost 4 bases, and 14 bases lay between the germline ends. The CDR3 here is CASSLTGSKADTQYF. The DNA for the CDR3 is TGTGCCAGCAGTTTGACCGGGAGCAAGGCAGATACGCAGTATTTT.

The chain combines TRBV11-3 with TRBJ2-3; 10 positions match TRBD2. CDR1 SGHNT and CDR2 YENEEA come from the germline V gene. Trimming took 4 bases from V and 5 from J; bases not matched to a gene: 21. This CDR3 has 20 amino acids. The CDR3, as DNA: TGTGCCAGCAGCTATTTACTTGCTACCCTCACTAGCGGGAATATAGATACGCAGTATTTT. Translating gives CASSYLLATLTSGNIDTQYF.

Written as DNA, the CDR3 is TGTGCCAGCAGCGTAGAAATAGCGGGGGCCGGACAGGAGACCCAGTACTTC. Its translation is CASSVEIAGAGQETQYF. The genes are TRBV9 and TRBJ2-5; TRBD2 matches at 9 bases. Germline assignment: CDR1 SGDLS and CDR2 YYNGEE. This CDR3 comprises 17 residues. Germline trimming cut 0 bases from V and 5 bases from J; bases unmatched to any gene: 11.

This chain links TRBV7-9 with TRBJ2-3, with 9 bases aligning to TRBD1. This CDR3 has 15 residues. Germline trimming cut 2 bases from V and 6 bases from J; bases unmatched to any gene: 6. CDR1 is SEHNR, CDR2 FQNEAQ, per germline (reference sequence). CDR3 amino acids: CASSLMGQGPDTQYF. DNA of the CDR3: TGTGCCAGCAGCTTAATGGGACAGGGTCCGGATACGCAGTATTTT.

This clone was recorded only once. J is TRBJ2-2 and V is TRBV7-9, with D maybe TRBD2 (5 bases). CDR1 and CDR2 from the germline V gene are SEHNR and FQNEAQ (reference sequence). The CDR3 is made up of 18 amino acids. V was clipped by 2 bases and J by 4 bases, with 20 bases between them. Here the CDR3 DNA reads TGTGCCAGCAGCTTAACGGCCTCGGGGTGGGGTACCACCGGGGAGCTGTTTTTT. It encodes CASSLTASGWGTTGELFF.

The rearrangement joins TRBV7-9 to TRBJ2-5, with 9 bases aligning to TRBD1. The CDR3 is 16 residues long. V lost 1 base to trimming and J lost 5 bases; unmatched junction nucleotides: 8. From germline, CDR1 is SEHNR and CDR2 FQNEAQ (reference sequence). The CDR3 bases are TGTGCCAGCAGCTTAGGTCTTTACAGGGGGCGGGAGACCCAGTACTTC. It yields the protein CASSLGLYRGRETQYF.